Below are 32 T cell receptor beta chains sequenced from a single sample in a study of T-cell memory formation after mild COVID-19. Using its own MiXCR run on the 5' RACE reads, TCRdb lists one record per CDR3 protein. The sample lists over 150,000 distinct CDR3 sequences, approximately 17% occurring once. The sequencing sample was made of PBMCs or a T cell subset sorted from them (not recorded which). These receptors originate from a man between 18 and 35 years old who had mild COVID-19 (a few samples of this study predate the infection). Cell type and time point are not known.

The chain carries TRBV10-1 and TRBJ2-2, with D possibly matching TRBD1 (6 bases). CDR3 size: 14 residues. Per germline, CDR1 WNHNN and CDR2 SYGVQD (reference sequence). Trimming stripped 2 bases from V and 4 bases from J, with 8 bases between. The CDR3 DNA follows: TGCGCCAGCAGTGAGAGGGGGACCACCGGGGAGCTGTTTTTT. Its translation is CASSERGTTGELFF.

The chain couples TRBV3-1 to TRBJ2-5; TRBD2 matches at 7 bases. Germline V lookup: CDR1 LGHDT, CDR2 YNNKEL (reference sequence). The CDR3 runs 15 residues. Losses at the gene ends were 2 bases for V and 7 bases for J; bases not matched to a gene: 10. For the CDR3, the DNA is TGTGCCAGCAGCCAAACGGGACTACCTTCTGGGACCCAGTACTTC. Residues: CASSQTGLPSGTQYF.

V and J are TRBV5-4 and TRBJ2-1; 8 bases are a match to TRBD1. CDR1 and CDR2 from the germline V gene are SGHNT and YYREEE (reference sequence). V shed 4 bases and J 6 bases; nucleotides not matched to a gene: 12. This CDR3 is built from 16 residues. CDR3: CASSPPGQGAINEQFF. CDR3 bases: TGTGCCAGCAGCCCCCCCGGGCAGGGGGCGATCAATGAGCAGTTCTTC.

This clonotype was picked up a small number of times. This chain joins TRBV6-1 and TRBJ1-5; D unclear. The germline gives CDR1 MNHNS, CDR2 SASEGT. The CDR3 is 12 residues long. V lost 4 bases, J lost 6 bases, and 7 bases lay in between. Here the CDR3 reads CASSVGVQPQHF. CDR3 coding DNA: TGTGCCAGCAGTGTTGGGGTTCAGCCCCAGCATTTT.

Only a few counts were recorded for this clonotype. The V gene is TRBV18, the J gene TRBJ1-3; 9 positions match TRBD1. Germline-derived CDR1 and CDR2 are KGHSH and LQKENI. The V gene end was trimmed by 1 base and the J gene end by 2 bases; junction bases not matched to a gene: 0. The length of the CDR3 is 15 residues. CDR3 sequence (DNA): TGTGCCAGCTCACCACACAGGGGGCCTGGAAACACCATATATTTT. It encodes CASSPHRGPGNTIYF.

The rearrangement uses TRBV7-8 and TRBJ2-7; 7 nucleotides match TRBD2. Germline V lookup: CDR1 SGHVS, CDR2 FQNEAQ. The CDR3 contains 15 residues. V was clipped by 1 base and J by 3 bases; unmatched bases: 6. The CDR3 coding sequence is TGTGCCAGCAGCTTAGAGTGGGAGGGGCTCTACGAGCAGTACTTC. Its protein product is CASSLEWEGLYEQYF.

The chain has TRBV5-1 and TRBJ1-6; D unclear. The CDR3 runs 16 residues. Per germline, CDR1 SGHRS and CDR2 YFSETQ. The germline V and J ends were trimmed by 5 bases and 0 bases, with 12 bases remaining between them. The CDR3, as DNA: TGCGCCAGCAGAGGAGGAGCAAGCTCCTATAATTCACCCCTCCACTTT. Its protein is CASRGGASSYNSPLHF.

This clonotype has only a few counts. The V call is TRBV20-1, the J call TRBJ2-7, with 11 nucleotides matching TRBD2. From germline, CDR1 is DFQATT and CDR2 SNEGSKA (reference sequence). The CDR3 sequence is 15 residues long. V shed 0 bases, J shed 7 bases, and the junction held 8 bases outside the gene matches. In DNA, the CDR3 is TGCAGTGCTAGAGATCCGACTAGCGGGGTTCTAGAGCAGTACTTC. It codes for CSARDPTSGVLEQYF.

The chain joins TRBV7-9 to TRBJ1-1; perhaps TRBD1 as D (5 bases). This CDR3 is 14 amino acids long. With 6 bases removed from V and 4 bases from J, the gap between germline ends came to 15 bases. Per germline, CDR1 SEHNR and CDR2 FQNEAQ (reference sequence). The CDR3 sequence is CASSPQATSTEAFF. DNA of the CDR3: TGTGCCAGCAGTCCACAGGCCACTTCCACTGAAGCTTTCTTT.

The V and J genes are TRBV27 and TRBJ2-7; possible D gene TRBD1, 7 bases. This CDR3 has 10 amino acids. Germline assignment: CDR1 MNHEY and CDR2 SMNVEV (reference sequence). CDR3 region: CASRSPGGSV. The CDR3 DNA sequence: TGTGCCAGCAGGAGCCCAGGGGGGAGCGTC.

This clonotype is a singleton in its sample. The chain combines TRBV6-6 with TRBJ2-3; TRBD2 might be the D (5 bases). With 7 bases removed from V and 1 base from J, the gap between germline ends came to 18 bases. CDR1 is MNHNY, CDR2 SVGAGI, per germline (reference sequence). CDR3 length equals 16 residues. The CDR3 spells CASTSLPGRGTDTQYF. The CDR3 nucleotides are TGTGCCAGCACCTCACTCCCCGGGCGGGGCACAGATACGCAGTATTTT.

In its sample, this clonotype was seen many times. The chain links TRBV4-3 to TRBJ1-2; D is possibly TRBD1 (5 bases). The CDR3 has 11 amino acids. Trimming left V 1 base short and J 10 bases short, with 7 bases between. Germline V CDR1 and CDR2: LGHNA, YSLEER. The CDR3 loop reads CASSQGRAYTF. Written as DNA, the CDR3 is TGCGCCAGCAGCCAAGGCAGGGCCTACACCTTC.

The chain employs TRBV4-1 and TRBJ1-1; D ambiguous. The CDR3 spans 14 residues. Trimming removed 1 base from V and 5 bases from J, with 11 bases in between. Germline lookup yields CDR1 MGHRA and CDR2 YSYEKL. Here the CDR3 reads CASSQGVLRTEAFF. CDR3 coding DNA: TGCGCCAGCAGCCAAGGGGTTTTGAGGACTGAAGCTTTCTTT.

This clonotype was observed many times. This sequence joins TRBV7-2 and TRBJ2-7, with D unclear. Trimming removed 4 bases from V and 3 bases from J, with 7 bases in between. This CDR3 is 12 amino acids long. CDR1 SGHTA and CDR2 FQGNSA come from the germline V gene. CDR3 DNA sequence: TGTGCCAGCAGCTCCACGGGCTACGAGCAGTACGTC. Its translation: CASSSTGYEQYV.

The V gene is TRBV10-3, the J gene TRBJ2-7, with 10 positions matching TRBD1. The J segment lost 0 bases and the V segment lost 11 bases, leaving 10 bases of the junction unmatched. CDR1 and CDR2 from the germline V gene are ENHRY and SYGVKD. The CDR3 is made up of 15 amino acids. CDR3 sequence (DNA): TGTGCCGCGCTGGCCGGGACAGGGGTCTCCTACGAGCAGTACTTC. It yields the protein CAALAGTGVSYEQYF.

This clonotype was seen a few times. This chain connects TRBV6-5 to TRBJ1-5; D might be TRBD1 (6 bases). The ends were cut back, 6 bases at V and 4 bases at J, with 10 bases in the middle. Germline CDR1 reads MNHEY; CDR2 reads SVGAGI. There are 13 residues in the CDR3. Here the CDR3 DNA reads TGTGCCAGCAGATCGGACAGTAATCAGCCCCAGCATTTT. Translating gives CASRSDSNQPQHF.

The chain is built from TRBV20-1 and TRBJ1-1; a possible D gene is TRBD1 (6 bases). The CDR3 is 12 amino acids. V dropped 8 bases and J dropped 1 base, with 11 bases sitting between them. Germline V gene sequence: CDR1 DFQATT, CDR2 SNEGSKA (reference sequence). The CDR3 is CSCRGANTEAFF. CDR3 in DNA: TGCAGTTGCAGGGGCGCGAACACTGAAGCTTTCTTT.

The chain is built from TRBV6-5 and TRBJ1-2, with a weak D call TRBD1 (5 bases). Germline CDR1 reads MNHEY; CDR2 reads SVGAGI. V lost 2 bases to trimming and J lost 4 bases, with 11 bases between them. The CDR3 spans 14 residues. Written as DNA, the CDR3 is TGTGCCAGCAGTTACAAAGACAGAAGCTATGGCTACACCTTC. This sequence encodes CASSYKDRSYGYTF.

This clonotype was detected only a few times. This chain links TRBV5-1 with TRBJ2-3, with D unclear. Germline CDR1 reads SGHRS; CDR2 reads YFSETQ. CDR3 length: 12 amino acids. V lost 5 bases and J 5 bases, leaving 9 bases between the germline ends. In DNA, the CDR3 is TGCGCCAGCAGAAGGGATAGAGATACGCAGTATTTT. Translated, it gives CASRRDRDTQYF.

This clonotype is medium-sized (0.01 to 0.1%) within its sample. V gene TRBV7-6 combines with J gene TRBJ2-1, with D possibly called TRBD1 or TRBD2 (5 bases each). The CDR3 covers 15 residues. Looked up from germline, CDR1 is SGHVS and CDR2 is FNYEAQ. With 4 bases removed from V and 6 bases from J, the gap between germline ends came to 16 bases. Written as DNA, the CDR3 is TGTGCCAGCAGCTCACCAGGGTCGGGGAGCAATGAGCAGTTCTTC. As protein: CASSSPGSGSNEQFF.

The chain uses TRBV28 and TRBJ1-6; D uncertain. This CDR3 spans 11 amino acids. Germline V gene sequence: CDR1 MDHEN, CDR2 SYDVKM. V lost 6 bases and J lost 7, with 4 bases in between. CDR3: CASSKNSPLHF. CDR3 nucleotides: TGTGCCAGCAGCAAAAATTCACCCCTCCACTTT. Full variable domain (outside the CDR3, taken from reference TRBV28 and TRBJ1-6): DVKVTQSSRYLVKRTGEKVFLECVQDMDHENMFWYRQDPGLGLRLIYFSYDVKMKEKGDIPEGYSVSREKKERFSLILESASTNQTSMYLCASSKNSPLHFGNGTRLTVT.

The V call is TRBV7-2, the J call TRBJ2-5, with a tentative D call TRBD2 (5 bases). The CDR3 runs 14 residues. Germline CDR1 SGHTA, CDR2 FQGNSA. The germline V and J ends were trimmed by 2 bases and 1 base, with 8 bases remaining between them. The CDR3 nucleotides read TGTGCCAGCAGCTTAAATCTAGCCCAAGAGACCCAGTACTTC. Translating gives CASSLNLAQETQYF.

The chain is built from TRBV7-3 and TRBJ1-1; D is ambiguous. This CDR3 contains 13 residues. Per the germline V gene, CDR1 is SGHTA and CDR2 is FQGTGA. V was clipped by 4 bases and J by 3 bases, with 9 bases between them. CDR3 DNA sequence: TGTGCCAGCAGCTCTCACGGATACACTGAAGCTTTCTTT. It is translated as CASSSHGYTEAFF.

This clonotype was recorded at least ten times. The genes are TRBV12-3 or TRBV12-4 and TRBJ1-5, with a weak D call TRBD1 (5 bases). This CDR3 has 13 amino acids. V dropped 6 bases and J dropped 4 bases, with 10 bases sitting between them. CDR3 residues: CASSRDGNQPQHF. The CDR3 DNA sequence: TGTGCCAGCAGCCGGGACGGGAATCAGCCCCAGCATTTT.

The V call is TRBV6-2 or TRBV6-3, the J call TRBJ2-3; TRBD2 agrees at 12 bases. The ends lost 6 bases at V and 3 bases at J; junction bases unmatched: 4. Germline CDR1 is MNHEY and CDR2 is SVGEGT. The CDR3 runs 15 residues. The CDR3, as DNA: TGTGCCAGCAGACAGACTAGCGGGGGAACAGATACGCAGTATTTT. As protein: CASRQTSGGTDTQYF.

The V gene is TRBV5-1, the J gene TRBJ2-7, with D tentatively TRBD2 (6 bases). The germline V gene has CDR1 SGHRS and CDR2 YFSETQ. Trimming stripped 0 bases from V and 0 bases from J, with 10 bases between. The CDR3 is made up of 15 amino acids. For the CDR3, the DNA is TGCGCCAGCAGCTTGGTCCCGGGGGACTCCTACGAGCAGTACTTC. Encoded protein: CASSLVPGDSYEQYF.

V usage is TRBV5-1 and J usage is TRBJ1-1, with D tentatively TRBD1 (6 bases). The CDR3 is made up of 14 amino acids. V was cut by 4 bases and J by 10 bases, with 20 bases left in between. Germline V gene lookup returns CDR1 SGHRS and CDR2 YFSETQ. The CDR3 is CASSSGSGGGGAFF. CDR3 nucleotides: TGCGCCAGCAGCAGTGGGTCGGGGGGCGGAGGAGCTTTCTTT.

This clonotype has just a few counts. The CDR3 DNA sequence: TGCAGTGCAATAGCGGGGGTCCCCACAGATACGCAGTATTTT. It codes for CSAIAGVPTDTQYF. The V call is TRBV20-1, the J call TRBJ2-3; 9 bases agree with TRBD2. The V gene's germline CDR1 is DFQATT and CDR2 SNEGSKA (reference sequence). The CDR3 is 14 amino acids. Germline trimming cut 6 bases from V and 2 bases from J; bases unmatched to any gene: 6.

The chain carries TRBV4-1 and TRBJ2-5, with D uncertain. CDR1 MGHRA and CDR2 YSYEKL come from the germline V gene. The CDR3 is 15 amino acids. V lost 0 bases, J lost 4 bases, and 12 bases lay in between. The chain's CDR3 is CASSQDQAFGETQYF. The CDR3 nucleotides are TGCGCCAGCAGCCAAGATCAGGCATTCGGAGAGACCCAGTACTTC.

J is TRBJ2-5 and V is TRBV20-1; perhaps TRBD2 as D (6 bases). The CDR3 covers 12 residues. V was clipped by 6 bases and J by 5 bases, with 13 bases between them. Germline values: CDR1 DFQATT, CDR2 SNEGSKA (reference sequence). This CDR3 reads CSAHSGRETQYF. In nucleotides, the CDR3 is TGCAGTGCCCACTCTGGGAGGGAGACCCAGTACTTC.

This clonotype has more than one count but fewer than ten. J is TRBJ1-2 and V is TRBV19, with 12 bases that match TRBD1. V lost 5 bases, J lost 6 bases, and 4 bases stayed unmatched. There are 14 residues in the CDR3. CDR1 and CDR2 from the germline V gene are LNHDA and SQIVND (reference sequence). The CDR3 DNA is TGTGCCAGTAGTGGGACAGGGGGCTTGGATGGCTACACCTTC. It codes for CASSGTGGLDGYTF.

This clonotype turned up a few times. V usage is TRBV5-1 and J usage is TRBJ1-5; D not resolved. Germline-derived CDR1 and CDR2 are SGHRS and YFSETQ. V gave up 2 bases and J gave up 6 bases, with 9 bases separating them. The length of the CDR3 is 13 residues. CDR3 protein: CASSLSGTQPQHF. The CDR3 DNA is TGCGCCAGCAGCTTATCGGGAACTCAGCCCCAGCATTTT.